The 21 T cell receptor beta chains below all came from one sample that was sequenced in a study of control samples from healthy donors and cancer patients. Generated by immunoSEQ multiplex PCR, the TCRdb table keeps only in-frame clones and is missing some. The sample has 100,000 to 150,000 clones, roughly 84% seen once; the top ten hold about 8.7%. Sample: blood. The receptors shown here come from a man aged 35 to 55 in good health.

The chain is built from TRBV25-1 and TRBJ1-4, with D hard to call. CDR1 is MGHDK and CDR2 is SYGVNS in the germline V gene. The CDR3 is made up of 15 amino acids. Between the trimmed V and J ends, which lost 2 bases and 8 bases, there was a span of 15 bases. The CDR3 loop is CASSERGPLGEKLFF. CDR3 nucleotides: TGTGCCAGCAGTGAAAGAGGACCCCTGGGCGAAAAACTGTTTTTT.

The V call is TRBV5-8, the J call TRBJ2-3; D unclear. Between the trimmed V and J ends, which lost 1 base and 2 bases, there was a span of 11 bases. The CDR3 loop spans 15 amino acids. CDR1 is SGHTS and CDR2 is YDEGEE in the germline V gene. CDR3 sequence: CASSLLGPTTDTQYF. DNA of the CDR3: TGTGCCAGCAGCTTGCTTGGCCCAACCACAGATACGCAGTATTTT.

The rearrangement joins TRBV19 to TRBJ1-1; weak D call: TRBD1 (6 bases). This CDR3 comprises 16 residues. Trimming removed 1 base at V and 1 base at J, with 13 bases between. The germline V gene has CDR1 LNHDA and CDR2 SQIVND (reference sequence). Written as DNA, the CDR3 is TGTGCCAGTAGTATAGGCCCTGGGGGCCCGAACACTGAAGCTTTCTTT. As protein: CASSIGPGGPNTEAFF.

The chain links TRBV18 to TRBJ2-3; D is uncertain. The CDR3 covers 13 residues. The V gene's germline CDR1 is KGHSH and CDR2 LQKENI. V dropped 2 bases and J dropped 4 bases, with 7 bases sitting between them. Written as DNA, the CDR3 is TGTGCCAGCTCACCAGATGGCTCAGATACGCAGTATTTT. Protein sequence: CASSPDGSDTQYF.

J is TRBJ2-2 and V is TRBV7-2; 9 bases are shared with TRBD2. The V and J ends lost 5 bases and 8 bases, in that order; junction bases with no gene match: 9. The CDR3 is 15 amino acids. The germline gives CDR1 SGHTA, CDR2 FQGNSA. This CDR3 reads CASSPGTSFSGELFF. The CDR3 DNA follows: TGTGCCAGCAGCCCCGGGACTAGCTTTTCTGGGGAGCTGTTTTTT.

The V call is TRBV5-5, the J call TRBJ2-1; D gene unclear. The CDR3 has 15 residues. Germline values: CDR1 SGHKS, CDR2 YYEKEE (reference sequence). V was pared by 0 bases and J by 4 bases, with 11 bases between. The CDR3 loop is CASSLGEKTYNEQFF. CDR3 DNA: TGTGCCAGCAGCTTGGGGGAAAAGACTTACAATGAGCAGTTCTTC.

This clone was counted between two and nine times. The chain joins TRBV3-1 (or the pseudogene TRBV3-2) to TRBJ1-3, with 7 bases that match TRBD1. The CDR3 loop spans 14 amino acids. Germline V lookup: CDR1 LGHDT, CDR2 YNNKEL (reference sequence). V lost 5 bases, J lost 4 bases, and 5 bases stayed unmatched. CDR3 region: CASSLQGLGNTIYF. The CDR3 DNA sequence: TGTGCCAGCAGCTTACAGGGGCTGGGAAACACCATATATTTT.

This chain uses TRBV7-7 with TRBJ2-3, with TRBD2 identical over 10 bases. Trimming cost V 3 bases and J 0 bases; bases outside gene matches: 3. Germline V gives CDR1 SSHAT, CDR2 FNYEAQ (reference sequence). This CDR3 is 16 amino acids long. The CDR3 DNA is TGTGCCAGCAGCTTTACTAGCGGGGCTAGCACAGATACGCAGTATTTT. Its translation is CASSFTSGASTDTQYF.

The sample holds one count of this clone. The rearrangement uses TRBV5-1 and TRBJ2-5; 8 bases fit TRBD2. J lost 5 bases, V lost 0 bases, and 6 bases had no gene match. This CDR3 contains 15 residues. CDR1 is SGHRS and CDR2 is YFSETQ in the germline V gene. CDR3 amino acids: CASSLEGLGDETQYF. Written as DNA, the CDR3 is TGCGCCAGCAGCTTGGAGGGACTAGGGGATGAGACCCAGTACTTC.

The rearrangement uses TRBV3-1 (or the pseudogene TRBV3-2) and TRBJ1-2, with 10 bases identical to TRBD1. CDR3 length: 16 amino acids. V lost 6 bases and J lost 4; bases outside the gene matches: 11. CDR1 and CDR2 (germline): LGHDT, YNNKEL (reference sequence). The CDR3 region is CASSPRTGGGSYGYTF. The DNA for the CDR3 is TGTGCCAGCAGTCCCCGGACAGGGGGAGGGAGCTATGGCTACACCTTC.

This rearrangement joins TRBV10-2 to TRBJ1-2; a weak D match, TRBD1 (5 bases). CDR1 is WSHSY, CDR2 SAAADI, per germline. The germline V and J ends were trimmed by 4 bases and 0 bases, with 12 bases remaining between them. CDR3 length equals 15 residues. CDR3 amino acids: CASSGGIQANYGYTF. CDR3 DNA: TGCGCCAGCAGTGGGGGGATCCAAGCTAACTATGGCTACACCTTC.

This clone appeared once. This sequence joins TRBV19 and TRBJ1-2; 9 bases map to TRBD1. CDR1 and CDR2 (germline): LNHDA, SQIVND (reference sequence). Trimming removed 7 bases from V and 4 bases from J; junction bases left unmatched: 4. This CDR3 contains 13 residues. The DNA of the CDR3 is TGTGCCAGTACCGGGACAGGGCGCTATGGCTACACCTTC. Translation: CASTGTGRYGYTF. The full variable domain, completed using reference TRBV19 and TRBJ1-2, is DGGITQSPKYLFRKEGQNVTLSCEQNLNHDAMYWYRQDPGQGLRLIYYSQIVNDFQKGDIAEGYSVSREKKESFPLTVTSAQKNPTAFYLCASTGTGRYGYTFGSGTRLTVV.

To note about this clone: In the same sample, other DNA sequences code for this CDR3. This rearrangement joins TRBV5-1 to TRBJ1-2; D is unresolved. Germline loops: CDR1 SGHRS, CDR2 YFSETQ. Trimming pared 0 bases from V and 5 bases from J, leaving 5 bases between. CDR3 length equals 12 residues. The CDR3 loop reads CASSLDGYGYTF. The CDR3 bases are TGCGCCAGCAGCTTGGATGGGTATGGCTACACCTTC.

This chain connects TRBV18 to TRBJ2-3; D is undetermined. The V gene's germline CDR1 is KGHSH and CDR2 LQKENI. The CDR3 is made up of 12 amino acids. V lost 4 bases and J 3 bases, leaving 5 bases between the germline ends. The CDR3 bases are TGTGCCAGCTCACTAGGGACAGATACGCAGTATTTT. This sequence encodes CASSLGTDTQYF.

The table lists this clone with a count of one. The chain is built from TRBV7-3 and TRBJ2-5; TRBD2 might be the D (6 bases). The CDR3 has 13 amino acids. The germline V and J ends were trimmed by 6 bases and 2 bases, with 10 bases remaining between them. The V gene's germline CDR1 is SGHTA and CDR2 FQGTGA. CDR3 amino acids: CASSWSGQETQYF. In DNA form, the CDR3 reads TGTGCCAGCAGTTGGAGCGGGCAAGAGACCCAGTACTTC.

The V call is TRBV30, the J call TRBJ2-3; 8 bases match TRBD2. The CDR3 has 15 residues. With 1 base clipped from V and 0 bases from J, the junction kept 3 bases outside the gene matches. Germline CDR1 GTSNPN, CDR2 SVGIG (reference sequence). The CDR3 is CAWSGSGVSTDTQYF. For the CDR3, the DNA is TGTGCCTGGAGTGGTAGCGGGGTGAGCACAGATACGCAGTATTTT.

As concerns this clone: The sample carries other DNA sequences with the same CDR3. The V and J genes are TRBV30 and TRBJ1-1; 7 bases map to TRBD1. Germline-derived CDR1 and CDR2 are GTSNPN and SVGIG (reference sequence). The CDR3 runs 13 residues. The V and J ends lost 2 bases and 1 base, in that order; junction bases with no gene match: 1. CDR3 in DNA: TGTGCCTGGAGTCGGACAGGGAACACTGAAGCTTTCTTT. Its translation is CAWSRTGNTEAFF.

The V gene is TRBV5-5, the J gene TRBJ1-4; the D is unclear. The length of the CDR3 is 13 residues. V dropped 8 bases and J dropped 5 bases, with 13 bases sitting between them. The germline CDR1 and CDR2 sequences are SGHKS and YYEKEE (reference sequence). Here the CDR3 reads CASKMGQNEKLFF. CDR3 DNA: TGTGCCAGTAAGATGGGCCAAAATGAAAAACTGTTTTTT. Full variable domain (outside the CDR3, taken from reference TRBV5-5 and TRBJ1-4): DAGVTQSPTHLIKTRGQQVTLRCSPISGHKSVSWYQQVLGQGPQFIFQYYEKEERGRGNFPDRFSARQFPNYSSELNVNALLLGDSALYLCASKMGQNEKLFFGSGTQLSVL.

Comment on this clone: This CDR3 is also generated by other DNA sequences in the sample. The chain recombines TRBV21-1 with TRBJ2-7; no check of the table's D call, TRBD1, against the DNA was made. TRBV21-1 is described as a pseudogene. This CDR3 contains 15 residues. The CDR3 nucleotides read TGTGCCAGCAGTAAAGGTCCAGGGGGCTCAAACGAGCAGTACTTC. It encodes CASSKGPGGSNEQYF.

The chain links TRBV24-1 to TRBJ2-3; D not resolved. CDR3 length equals 13 residues. V lost 4 bases to trimming and J lost 0 bases, with 4 bases between them. Germline CDR1 and CDR2: KGHDR and SFDVKD. CDR3 bases: TGTGCCACCAGTGAGGCTAGCACAGATACGCAGTATTTT. It is translated as CATSEASTDTQYF.

This chain connects TRBV5-4 to TRBJ1-2, with 7 positions matching TRBD1. V dropped 2 bases and J dropped 4; count of bases not matched to a gene: 2. Germline assignment: CDR1 SGHNT and CDR2 YYREEE (reference sequence). The CDR3 extends over 13 amino acids. CDR3 DNA sequence: TGTGCCAGCAGCTTAGACAGGGTCTATGGCTACACCTTC. Residues: CASSLDRVYGYTF.